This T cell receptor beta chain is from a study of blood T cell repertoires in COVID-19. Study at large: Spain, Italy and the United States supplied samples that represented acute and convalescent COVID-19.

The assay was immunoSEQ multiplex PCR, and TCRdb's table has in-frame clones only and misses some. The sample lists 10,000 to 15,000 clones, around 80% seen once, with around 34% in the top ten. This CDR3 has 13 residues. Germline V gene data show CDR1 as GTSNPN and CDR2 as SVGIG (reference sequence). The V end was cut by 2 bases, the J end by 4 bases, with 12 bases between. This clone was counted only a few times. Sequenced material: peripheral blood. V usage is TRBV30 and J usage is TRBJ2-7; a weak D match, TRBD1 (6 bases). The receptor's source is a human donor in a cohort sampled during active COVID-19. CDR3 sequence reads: CAWSTGSPYEQYF. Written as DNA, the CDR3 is TGTGCCTGGAGTACAGGGTCCCCTTACGAGCAGTACTTC.